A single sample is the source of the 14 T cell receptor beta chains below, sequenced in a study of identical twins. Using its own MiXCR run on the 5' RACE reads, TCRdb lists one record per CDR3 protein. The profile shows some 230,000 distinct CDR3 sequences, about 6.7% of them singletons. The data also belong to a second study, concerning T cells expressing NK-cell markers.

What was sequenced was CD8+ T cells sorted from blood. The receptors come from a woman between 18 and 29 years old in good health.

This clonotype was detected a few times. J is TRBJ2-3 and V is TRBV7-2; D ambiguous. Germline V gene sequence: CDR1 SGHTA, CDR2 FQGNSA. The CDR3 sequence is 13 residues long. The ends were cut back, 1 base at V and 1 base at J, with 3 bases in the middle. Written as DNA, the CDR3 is TGTGCCAGCAGCTTAGACGGCACAGATACGCAGTATTTT. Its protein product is CASSLDGTDTQYF. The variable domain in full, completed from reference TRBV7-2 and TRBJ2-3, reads GAGVSQSPSNKVTEKGKDVELRCDPISGHTALYWYRQSLGQGLEFLIYFQGNSAPDKSGLPSDRFSAERTGGSVSTLTIQRTQQEDSAVYLCASSLDGTDTQYFGPGTRLTVL.

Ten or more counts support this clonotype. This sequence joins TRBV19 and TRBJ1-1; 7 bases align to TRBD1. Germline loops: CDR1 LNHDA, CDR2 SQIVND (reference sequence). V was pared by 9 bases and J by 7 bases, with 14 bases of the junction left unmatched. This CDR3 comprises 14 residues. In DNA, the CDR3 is TGTGCCAGCATCATGTGGGGGGACAGCCATGAAGCTTTCTTT. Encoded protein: CASIMWGDSHEAFF.

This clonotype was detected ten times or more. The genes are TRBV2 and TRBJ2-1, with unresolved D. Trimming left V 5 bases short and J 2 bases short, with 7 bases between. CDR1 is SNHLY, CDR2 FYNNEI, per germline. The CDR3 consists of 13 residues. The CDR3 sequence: CASSMMTYNEQFF. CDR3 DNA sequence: TGTGCCAGCAGTATGATGACCTACAATGAGCAGTTCTTC.

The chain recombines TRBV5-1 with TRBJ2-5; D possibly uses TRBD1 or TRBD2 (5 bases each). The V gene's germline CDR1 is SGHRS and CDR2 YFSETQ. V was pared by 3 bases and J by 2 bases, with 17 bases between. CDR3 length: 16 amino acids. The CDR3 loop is CASSSGRVARQETQYF. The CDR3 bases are TGCGCCAGCAGCTCGGGACGGGTGGCCAGACAAGAGACCCAGTACTTC.

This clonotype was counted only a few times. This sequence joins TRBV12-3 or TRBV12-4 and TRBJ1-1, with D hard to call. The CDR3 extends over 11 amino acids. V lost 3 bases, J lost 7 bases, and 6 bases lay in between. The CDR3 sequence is CASSFGHEAFF. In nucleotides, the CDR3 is TGTGCCAGCAGTTTTGGCCATGAAGCTTTCTTT.

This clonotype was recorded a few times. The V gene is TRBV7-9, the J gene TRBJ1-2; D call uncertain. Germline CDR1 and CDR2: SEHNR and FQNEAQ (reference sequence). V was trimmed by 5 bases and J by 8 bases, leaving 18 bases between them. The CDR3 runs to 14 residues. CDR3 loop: CASSLHDPGAGYTF. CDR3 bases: TGTGCCAGCAGCCTCCATGACCCGGGCGCCGGCTACACCTTC. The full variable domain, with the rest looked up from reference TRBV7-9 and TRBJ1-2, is DTGVSQNPRHKITKRGQNVTFRCDPISEHNRLYWYRQTLGQGPEFLTYFQNEAQLEKSRLLSDRFSAERPKGSFSTLEIQRTEQGDSAMYLCASSLHDPGAGYTFGSGTRLTVV.

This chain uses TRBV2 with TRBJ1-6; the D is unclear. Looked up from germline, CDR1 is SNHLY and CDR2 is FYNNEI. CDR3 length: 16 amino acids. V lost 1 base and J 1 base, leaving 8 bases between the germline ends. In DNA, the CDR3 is TGTGCCAGCAGTGAAGGCAGGATTTCCTATAATTCACCCCTCCACTTT. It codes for CASSEGRISYNSPLHF.

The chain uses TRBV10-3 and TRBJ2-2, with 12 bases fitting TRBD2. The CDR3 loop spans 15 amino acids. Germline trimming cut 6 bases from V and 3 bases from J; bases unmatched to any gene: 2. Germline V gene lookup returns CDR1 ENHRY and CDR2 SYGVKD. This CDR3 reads CAISSSGRDTGELFF. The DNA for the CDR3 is TGTGCCATCAGCTCTAGCGGGAGGGACACCGGGGAGCTGTTTTTT.

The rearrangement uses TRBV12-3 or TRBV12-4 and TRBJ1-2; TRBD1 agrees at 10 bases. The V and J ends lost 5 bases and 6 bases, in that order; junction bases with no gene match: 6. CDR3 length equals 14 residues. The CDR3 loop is CASSPGTGAHGYTF. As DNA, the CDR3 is TGTGCCAGCAGTCCGGGGACAGGGGCTCATGGCTACACCTTC.

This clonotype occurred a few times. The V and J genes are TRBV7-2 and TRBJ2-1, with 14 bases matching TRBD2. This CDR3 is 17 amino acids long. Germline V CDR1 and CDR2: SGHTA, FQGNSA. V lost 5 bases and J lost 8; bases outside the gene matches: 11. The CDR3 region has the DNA TGTGCCAGCAGCGTGGGACTAGCGGGAGAGTTTGGCTATGAGCAGTTCTTC. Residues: CASSVGLAGEFGYEQFF.

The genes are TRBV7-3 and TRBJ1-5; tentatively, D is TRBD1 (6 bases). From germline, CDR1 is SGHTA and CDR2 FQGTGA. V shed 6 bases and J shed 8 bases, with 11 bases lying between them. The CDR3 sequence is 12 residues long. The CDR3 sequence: CASSTQGKPQHF. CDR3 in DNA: TGTGCCAGCAGTACTCAGGGGAAGCCCCAGCATTTT.

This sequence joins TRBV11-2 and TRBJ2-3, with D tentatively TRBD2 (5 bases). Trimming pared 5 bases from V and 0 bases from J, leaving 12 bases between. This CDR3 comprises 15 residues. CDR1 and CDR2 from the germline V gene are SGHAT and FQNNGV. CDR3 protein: CASSQRTGSTDTQYF. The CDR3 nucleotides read TGTGCCAGCAGCCAACGGACTGGGAGCACAGATACGCAGTATTTT. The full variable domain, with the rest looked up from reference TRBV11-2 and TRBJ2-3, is EAGVAQSPRYKIIEKRQSVAFWCNPISGHATLYWYQQILGQGPKLLIQFQNNGVVDDSQLPKDRFSAERLKGVDSTLKIQPAKLEDSAVYLCASSQRTGSTDTQYFGPGTRLTVL.

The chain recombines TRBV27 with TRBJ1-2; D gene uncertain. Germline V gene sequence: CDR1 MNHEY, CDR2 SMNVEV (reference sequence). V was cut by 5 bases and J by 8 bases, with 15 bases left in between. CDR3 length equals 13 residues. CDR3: CASSQKGSWGYTF. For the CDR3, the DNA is TGTGCCAGCAGTCAGAAAGGTTCTTGGGGCTACACCTTC.

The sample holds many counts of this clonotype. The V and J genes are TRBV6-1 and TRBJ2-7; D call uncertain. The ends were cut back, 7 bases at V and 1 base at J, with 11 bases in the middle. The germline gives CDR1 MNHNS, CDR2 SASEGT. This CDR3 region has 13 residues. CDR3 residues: CASTHTPSYEQYF. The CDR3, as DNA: TGTGCCAGCACTCACACGCCATCCTACGAGCAGTACTTC.